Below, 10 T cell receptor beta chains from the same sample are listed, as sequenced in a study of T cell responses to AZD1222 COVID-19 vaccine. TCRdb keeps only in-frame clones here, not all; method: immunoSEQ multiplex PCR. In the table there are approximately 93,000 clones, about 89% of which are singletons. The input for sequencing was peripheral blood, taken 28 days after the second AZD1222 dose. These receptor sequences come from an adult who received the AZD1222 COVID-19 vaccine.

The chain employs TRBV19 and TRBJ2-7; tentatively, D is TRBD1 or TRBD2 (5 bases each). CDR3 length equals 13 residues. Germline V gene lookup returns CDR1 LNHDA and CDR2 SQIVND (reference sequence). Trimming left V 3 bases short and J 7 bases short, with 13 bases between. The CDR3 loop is CASSMGRGVEQYF. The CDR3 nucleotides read TGTGCCAGTAGTATGGGACGTGGGGTTGAGCAGTACTTC.

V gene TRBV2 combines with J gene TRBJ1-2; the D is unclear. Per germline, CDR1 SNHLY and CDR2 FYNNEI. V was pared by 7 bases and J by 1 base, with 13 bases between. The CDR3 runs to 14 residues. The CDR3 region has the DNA TGTGCCAGCAAGGTAGAACTGGGTAACTATGGCTACACCTTC. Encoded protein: CASKVELGNYGYTF.

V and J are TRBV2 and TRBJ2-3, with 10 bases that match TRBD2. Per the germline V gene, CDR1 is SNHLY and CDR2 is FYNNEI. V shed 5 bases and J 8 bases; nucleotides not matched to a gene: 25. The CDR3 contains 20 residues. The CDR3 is CASSPELWRQRGGSFGTQYF. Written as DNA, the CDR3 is TGTGCCAGCAGTCCTGAACTCTGGCGTCAGCGGGGGGGATCGTTTGGTACGCAGTATTTT.

In DNA, the CDR3 is TGTGCCAGCAGCCCCCGACAGGGCACCTTCTATGGCTACACCTTC. Translated: CASSPRQGTFYGYTF. V gene TRBV7-2 combines with J gene TRBJ1-2, with 7 bases lining up with TRBD1. This CDR3 has 15 residues. The germline CDR1 and CDR2 sequences are SGHTA and FQGNSA. V shed 5 bases and J 4 bases; nucleotides not matched to a gene: 10.

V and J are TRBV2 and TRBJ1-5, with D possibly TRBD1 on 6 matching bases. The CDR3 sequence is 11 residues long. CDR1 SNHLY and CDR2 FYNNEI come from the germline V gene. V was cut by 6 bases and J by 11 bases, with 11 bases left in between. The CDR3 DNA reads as TGTGCCAGCAGGAGGGGGGCAGCCCAGCATTTT. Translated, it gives CASRRGAAQHF.

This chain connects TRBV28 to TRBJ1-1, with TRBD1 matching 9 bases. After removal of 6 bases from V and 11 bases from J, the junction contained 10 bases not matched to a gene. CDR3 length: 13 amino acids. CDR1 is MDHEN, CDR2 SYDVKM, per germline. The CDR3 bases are TGTGCCAGCAGGACCCACAGGGGGCTCGGGGCTTTCTTT. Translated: CASRTHRGLGAFF.

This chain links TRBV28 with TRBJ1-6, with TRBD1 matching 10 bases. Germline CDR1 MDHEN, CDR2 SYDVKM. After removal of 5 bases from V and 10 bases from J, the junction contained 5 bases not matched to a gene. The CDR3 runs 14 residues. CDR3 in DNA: TGTGCCAGCAGTCCAGGGACAGGGGTCTCACCCCTCCACTTT. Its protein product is CASSPGTGVSPLHF.

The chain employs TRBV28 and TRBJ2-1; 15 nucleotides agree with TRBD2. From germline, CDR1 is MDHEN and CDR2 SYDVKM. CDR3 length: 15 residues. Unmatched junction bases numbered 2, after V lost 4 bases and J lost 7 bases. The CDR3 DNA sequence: TGTGCCAGCAGTTCGGGACTAGCGGGGGGAAATGAGCAGTTCTTC. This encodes CASSSGLAGGNEQFF.

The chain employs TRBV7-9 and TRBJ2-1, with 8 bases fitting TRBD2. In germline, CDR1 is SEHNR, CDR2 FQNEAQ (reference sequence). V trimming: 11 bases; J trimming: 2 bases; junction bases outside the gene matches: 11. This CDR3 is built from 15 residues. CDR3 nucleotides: TGTGCCGGCATAGGGGCGGGGGGCCCCTACAATGAGCAGTTCTTC. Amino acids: CAGIGAGGPYNEQFF.

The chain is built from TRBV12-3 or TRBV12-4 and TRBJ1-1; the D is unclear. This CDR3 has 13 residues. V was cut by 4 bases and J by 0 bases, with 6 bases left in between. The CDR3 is CASSYTLNTEAFF. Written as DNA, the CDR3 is TGTGCCAGCAGTTATACCCTGAACACTGAAGCTTTCTTT.